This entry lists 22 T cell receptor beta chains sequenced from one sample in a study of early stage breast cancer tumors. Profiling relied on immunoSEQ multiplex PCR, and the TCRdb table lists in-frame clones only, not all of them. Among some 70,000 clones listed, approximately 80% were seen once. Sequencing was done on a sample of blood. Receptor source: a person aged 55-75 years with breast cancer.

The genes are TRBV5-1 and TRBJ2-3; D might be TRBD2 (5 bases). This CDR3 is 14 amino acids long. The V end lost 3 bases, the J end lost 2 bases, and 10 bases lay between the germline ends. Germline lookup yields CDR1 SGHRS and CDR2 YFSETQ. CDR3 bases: TGCGCCAGCAGCTCCCAGGACTTCACAGATACGCAGTATTTT. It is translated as CASSSQDFTDTQYF. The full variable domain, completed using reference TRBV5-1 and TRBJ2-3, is KAGVTQTPRYLIKTRGQQVTLSCSPISGHRSVSWYQQTPGQGLQFLFEYFSETQRNKGNFPGRFSGRQFSNSRSEMNVSTLELGDSALYLCASSSQDFTDTQYFGPGTRLTVL.

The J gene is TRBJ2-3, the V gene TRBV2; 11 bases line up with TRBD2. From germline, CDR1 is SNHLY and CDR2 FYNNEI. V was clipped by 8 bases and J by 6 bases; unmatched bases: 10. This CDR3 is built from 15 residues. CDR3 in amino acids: CASQELAGAGDTQYF. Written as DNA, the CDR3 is TGTGCCAGCCAGGAACTAGCGGGAGCAGGGGATACGCAGTATTTT.

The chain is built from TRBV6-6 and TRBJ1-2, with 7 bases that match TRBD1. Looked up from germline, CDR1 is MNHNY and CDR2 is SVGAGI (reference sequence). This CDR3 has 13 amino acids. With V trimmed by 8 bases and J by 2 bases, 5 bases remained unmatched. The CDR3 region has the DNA TGTGCCAGCGAGGGACAGACGAACTATGGCTACACCTTC. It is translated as CASEGQTNYGYTF.

The CDR3 DNA reads as TGCAGCGCCGCCCCACTGGCGGGGGAGACCCAGTACTTC. It translates to CSAAPLAGETQYF. The rearrangement links TRBV29-1 to TRBJ2-5; weak D call: TRBD2 (6 bases). The germline V gene has CDR1 SQVTM and CDR2 ANQGSEA. The CDR3 contains 13 residues. V shed 7 bases and J shed 5 bases, with 17 bases lying between them.

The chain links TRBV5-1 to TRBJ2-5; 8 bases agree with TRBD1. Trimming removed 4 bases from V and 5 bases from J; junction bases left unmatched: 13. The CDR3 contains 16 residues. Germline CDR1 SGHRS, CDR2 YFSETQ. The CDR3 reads CASSPGTGTRFETQYF. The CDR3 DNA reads TGCGCCAGCAGCCCGGGGACAGGCACGCGGTTCGAGACCCAGTACTTC.

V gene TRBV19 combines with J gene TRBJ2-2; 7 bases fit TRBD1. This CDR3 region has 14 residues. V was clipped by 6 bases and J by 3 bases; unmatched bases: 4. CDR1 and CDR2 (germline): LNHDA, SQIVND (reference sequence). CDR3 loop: CASRQGLDTGELFF. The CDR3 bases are TGTGCCAGTAGACAGGGGTTGGACACCGGGGAGCTGTTTTTT.

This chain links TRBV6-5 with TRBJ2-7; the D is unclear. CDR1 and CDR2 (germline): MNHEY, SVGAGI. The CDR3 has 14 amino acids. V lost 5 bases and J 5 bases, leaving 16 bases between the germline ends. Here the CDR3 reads CASSEGMETDEQYF. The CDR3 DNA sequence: TGTGCCAGCAGTGAAGGTATGGAAACAGACGAGCAGTACTTC.

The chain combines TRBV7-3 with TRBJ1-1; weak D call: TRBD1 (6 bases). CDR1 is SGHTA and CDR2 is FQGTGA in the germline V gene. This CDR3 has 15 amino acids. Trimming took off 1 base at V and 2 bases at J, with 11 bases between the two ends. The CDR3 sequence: CASSLMGGGNTEAFF. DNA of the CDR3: TGTGCCAGCAGCTTAATGGGGGGCGGAAACACTGAAGCTTTCTTT.

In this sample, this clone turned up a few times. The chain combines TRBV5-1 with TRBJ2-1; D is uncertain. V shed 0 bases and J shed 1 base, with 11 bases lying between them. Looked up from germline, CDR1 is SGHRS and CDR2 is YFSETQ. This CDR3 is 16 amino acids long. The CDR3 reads CASSLDGGASYNEQFF. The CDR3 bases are TGCGCCAGCAGCTTGGATGGCGGAGCTTCCTACAATGAGCAGTTCTTC.

The CDR3 coding sequence is TGCGCCAGCAGCCAAGAGGGGGGGACAGTGTCCTACAATGAGCAGTTCTTC. Protein sequence: CASSQEGGTVSYNEQFF. The chain joins TRBV4-1 to TRBJ2-1; D possibly uses TRBD1 or TRBD2 (7 bases each). Per the germline V gene, CDR1 is MGHRA and CDR2 is YSYEKL. The CDR3 runs to 17 residues. V lost 0 bases and J 1 base, leaving 13 bases between the germline ends.

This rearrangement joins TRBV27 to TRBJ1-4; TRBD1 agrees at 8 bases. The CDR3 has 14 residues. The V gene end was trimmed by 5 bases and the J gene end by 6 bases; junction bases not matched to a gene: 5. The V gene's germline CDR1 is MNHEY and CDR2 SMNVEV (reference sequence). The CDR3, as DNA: TGTGCCAGCAGTCCCTTGGACAGGGATGAAAAACTGTTTTTT. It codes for CASSPLDRDEKLFF.

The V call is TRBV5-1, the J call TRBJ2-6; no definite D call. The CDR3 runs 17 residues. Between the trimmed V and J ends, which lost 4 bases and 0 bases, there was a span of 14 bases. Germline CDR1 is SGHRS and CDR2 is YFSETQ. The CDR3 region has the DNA TGCGCCAGCAGCGAAAGACCGTCAGCCTCTGGGGCCAACGTCCTGACTTTC. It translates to CASSERPSASGANVLTF.

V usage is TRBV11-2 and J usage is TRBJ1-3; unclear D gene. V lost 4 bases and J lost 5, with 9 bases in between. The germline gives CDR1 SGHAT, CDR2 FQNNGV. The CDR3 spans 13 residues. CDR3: CASSSERRNTIYF. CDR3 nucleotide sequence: TGTGCCAGCAGCTCCGAGAGGAGAAACACCATATATTTT.

The CDR3 nucleotides are TGTGCCAGCAGCGTGACCGGGACAGCAGGCGAAGCTTTCTTT. Translating gives CASSVTGTAGEAFF. The V call is TRBV9, the J call TRBJ1-1; the match to TRBD1 covers 7 bases. The trim removed 2 bases at V and 8 bases at J, leaving 9 bases unmatched. The CDR3 covers 14 residues. Germline lookup yields CDR1 SGDLS and CDR2 YYNGEE.

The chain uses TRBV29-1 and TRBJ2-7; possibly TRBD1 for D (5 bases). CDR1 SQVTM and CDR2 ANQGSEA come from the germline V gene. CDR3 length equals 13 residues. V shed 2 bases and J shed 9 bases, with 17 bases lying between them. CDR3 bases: TGCAGCGTTGAACAGGGTATTTCTACAGGGCAGTACTTC. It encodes CSVEQGISTGQYF.

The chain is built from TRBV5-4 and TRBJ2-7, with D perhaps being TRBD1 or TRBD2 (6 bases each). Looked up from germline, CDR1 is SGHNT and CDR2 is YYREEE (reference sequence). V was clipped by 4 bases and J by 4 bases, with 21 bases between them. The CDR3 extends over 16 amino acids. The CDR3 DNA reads TGTGCCAGCAGCATATTGGGGGGCCGGGTGCCTTACGAGCAGTACTTC. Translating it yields CASSILGGRVPYEQYF.

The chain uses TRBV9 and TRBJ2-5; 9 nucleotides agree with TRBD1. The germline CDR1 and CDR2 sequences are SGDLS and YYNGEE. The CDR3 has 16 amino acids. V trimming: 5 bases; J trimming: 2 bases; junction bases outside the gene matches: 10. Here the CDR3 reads CASSPGPGQGQETQYF. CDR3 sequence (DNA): TGTGCCAGCAGTCCCGGCCCGGGACAGGGTCAAGAGACCCAGTACTTC. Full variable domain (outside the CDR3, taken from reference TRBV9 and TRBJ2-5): DSGVTQTPKHLITATGQRVTLRCSPRSGDLSVYWYQQSLDQGLQFLIQYYNGEERAKGNILERFSAQQFPDLHSELNLSSLELGDSALYFCASSPGPGQGQETQYFGPGTRLLVL.

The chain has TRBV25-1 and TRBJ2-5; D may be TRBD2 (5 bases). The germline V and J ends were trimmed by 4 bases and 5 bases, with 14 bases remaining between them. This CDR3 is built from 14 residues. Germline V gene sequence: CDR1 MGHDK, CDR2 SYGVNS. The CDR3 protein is CASSAMRAGETQYF. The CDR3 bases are TGTGCCAGCAGTGCAATGAGGGCCGGGGAGACCCAGTACTTC.

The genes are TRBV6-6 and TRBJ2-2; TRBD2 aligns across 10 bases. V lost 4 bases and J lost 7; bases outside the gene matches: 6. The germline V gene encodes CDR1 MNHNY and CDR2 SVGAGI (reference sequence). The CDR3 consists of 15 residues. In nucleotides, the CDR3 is TGTGCCAGCAGTTCCCTAGCGGGGGTGAGCGGGGAGCTGTTTTTT. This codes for CASSSLAGVSGELFF.

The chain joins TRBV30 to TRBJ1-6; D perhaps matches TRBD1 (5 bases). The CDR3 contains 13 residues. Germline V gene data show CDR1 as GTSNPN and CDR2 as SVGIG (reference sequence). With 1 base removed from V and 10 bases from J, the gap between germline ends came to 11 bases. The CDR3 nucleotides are TGTGCCTGGAGTGAAGGGGCCGAGTCACCCCTCCACTTT. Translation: CAWSEGAESPLHF.

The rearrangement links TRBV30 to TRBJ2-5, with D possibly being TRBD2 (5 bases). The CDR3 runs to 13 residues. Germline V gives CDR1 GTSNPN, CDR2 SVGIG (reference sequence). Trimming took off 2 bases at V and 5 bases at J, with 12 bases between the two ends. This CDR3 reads CAWSPQRGETQYF. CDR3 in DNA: TGTGCCTGGAGTCCCCAACGAGGGGAGACCCAGTACTTC.

DNA for the CDR3: TGTGCCAGCAGCAGCATTCAGGGGCCCTTCAACAATGAGCAGTTCTTC. Translation: CASSSIQGPFNNEQFF. V usage is TRBV27 and J usage is TRBJ2-1; TRBD1 might be the D (6 bases). Germline-derived CDR1 and CDR2 are MNHEY and SMNVEV (reference sequence). The CDR3 sequence is 16 residues long. V lost 6 bases and J 5 bases, leaving 20 bases between the germline ends.